This is a list of T cell receptor beta chains from one sample in a study of cytomegalovirus exposure and HLA in healthy donors. The table came from immunoSEQ multiplex PCR; TCRdb's copy has only in-frame clones and leaves some out. Of fewer than 80,000 clones listed, 75% were seen once; the top ten hold 20% to 25%. Input material: PBMCs. Every receptor here comes from a woman aged 40 to 55 in good health and CMV-seropositive. The CDR3 runs from the conserved cysteine through the conserved F or W. The D gene is left open where the match is weak. Expanded clones get a size class; other rows say once, few or many, or leave the size out.

16	TRBV7-2	NA	TRBJ2-3	NA	CASSLAGGNGADTQYF	TGTGCCAGCAGCTTAGCTGGCGGGAATGGGGCAGATACGCAGTATTTT
17	TRBV7-2	NA	TRBJ2-3	TRBD2	CASSPSGRPTGTDTQYF	TGTGCCAGCAGTCCTAGCGGGCGCCCAACGGGCACAGATACGCAGTATTTT
12	TRBV2	NA	TRBJ2-1	NA	CASSEQDNEQFF	TGTGCCAGCAGTGAACAGGACAATGAGCAGTTCTTC
13	TRBV7-9	NA	TRBJ2-3	NA	CASSPKGPDTQYF	TGTGCCAGCAGCCCTAAGGGGCCAGATACGCAGTATTTT
14	TRBV18	once	TRBJ2-7	TRBD2	CASSSWGGGDEQYF	TGTGCCAGCTCCTCTTGGGGGGGAGGTGACGAGCAGTACTTC
18	TRBV21-1	NA	TRBJ1-1	NA	CASSKISSMRIQNTEAFF	TGTGCCAGCAGCAAAATTTCATCGATGAGGATCCAGAACACTGAAGCTTTCTTT
12	TRBV2	NA	TRBJ1-2	TRBD1	CASTTGGYGYTF	TGTGCCAGCACCACAGGGGGCTATGGCTACACCTTC
12	TRBV6-5	NA	TRBJ2-3	NA	CASSYSEHTQYF	TGTGCCAGCAGTTACTCGGAGCATACGCAGTATTTT
17	TRBV9	few	TRBJ2-1	NA	CASSVGSSRAGYNEQFF	TGTGCCAGCAGCGTAGGGTCTTCGAGAGCGGGCTACAATGAGCAGTTCTTC
14	TRBV9	NA	TRBJ2-2	NA	CASSVAREGGELFF	TGTGCCAGCAGCGTAGCCAGGGAAGGCGGGGAGCTGTTTTTT